This T cell receptor (beta chain) was identified during a study of blood T cell repertoires in COVID-19. Looked up from germline, CDR1 is LNHDA and CDR2 is SQIVND (reference sequence). The length of the CDR3 is 16 residues. V was clipped by 7 bases and J by 5 bases, with 20 bases between them. The data were produced by immunoSEQ multiplex PCR, yet TCRdb's version contains in-frame clones alone and is incomplete. The repertoire consists of some 91,000 clones, with approximately 80% occurring once and the leading ten covering 7%. The sample comprised peripheral blood. The clonotype comes from a man in his 70s with acute or convalescent COVID-19. The J gene is TRBJ1-4, the V gene TRBV19; perhaps TRBD1 as D (6 bases). CDR3 region: CASTTQGGQRNEKLFF. CDR3 bases: TGTGCCAGTACCACACAAGGAGGACAGCGGAATGAAAAACTGTTTTTT.